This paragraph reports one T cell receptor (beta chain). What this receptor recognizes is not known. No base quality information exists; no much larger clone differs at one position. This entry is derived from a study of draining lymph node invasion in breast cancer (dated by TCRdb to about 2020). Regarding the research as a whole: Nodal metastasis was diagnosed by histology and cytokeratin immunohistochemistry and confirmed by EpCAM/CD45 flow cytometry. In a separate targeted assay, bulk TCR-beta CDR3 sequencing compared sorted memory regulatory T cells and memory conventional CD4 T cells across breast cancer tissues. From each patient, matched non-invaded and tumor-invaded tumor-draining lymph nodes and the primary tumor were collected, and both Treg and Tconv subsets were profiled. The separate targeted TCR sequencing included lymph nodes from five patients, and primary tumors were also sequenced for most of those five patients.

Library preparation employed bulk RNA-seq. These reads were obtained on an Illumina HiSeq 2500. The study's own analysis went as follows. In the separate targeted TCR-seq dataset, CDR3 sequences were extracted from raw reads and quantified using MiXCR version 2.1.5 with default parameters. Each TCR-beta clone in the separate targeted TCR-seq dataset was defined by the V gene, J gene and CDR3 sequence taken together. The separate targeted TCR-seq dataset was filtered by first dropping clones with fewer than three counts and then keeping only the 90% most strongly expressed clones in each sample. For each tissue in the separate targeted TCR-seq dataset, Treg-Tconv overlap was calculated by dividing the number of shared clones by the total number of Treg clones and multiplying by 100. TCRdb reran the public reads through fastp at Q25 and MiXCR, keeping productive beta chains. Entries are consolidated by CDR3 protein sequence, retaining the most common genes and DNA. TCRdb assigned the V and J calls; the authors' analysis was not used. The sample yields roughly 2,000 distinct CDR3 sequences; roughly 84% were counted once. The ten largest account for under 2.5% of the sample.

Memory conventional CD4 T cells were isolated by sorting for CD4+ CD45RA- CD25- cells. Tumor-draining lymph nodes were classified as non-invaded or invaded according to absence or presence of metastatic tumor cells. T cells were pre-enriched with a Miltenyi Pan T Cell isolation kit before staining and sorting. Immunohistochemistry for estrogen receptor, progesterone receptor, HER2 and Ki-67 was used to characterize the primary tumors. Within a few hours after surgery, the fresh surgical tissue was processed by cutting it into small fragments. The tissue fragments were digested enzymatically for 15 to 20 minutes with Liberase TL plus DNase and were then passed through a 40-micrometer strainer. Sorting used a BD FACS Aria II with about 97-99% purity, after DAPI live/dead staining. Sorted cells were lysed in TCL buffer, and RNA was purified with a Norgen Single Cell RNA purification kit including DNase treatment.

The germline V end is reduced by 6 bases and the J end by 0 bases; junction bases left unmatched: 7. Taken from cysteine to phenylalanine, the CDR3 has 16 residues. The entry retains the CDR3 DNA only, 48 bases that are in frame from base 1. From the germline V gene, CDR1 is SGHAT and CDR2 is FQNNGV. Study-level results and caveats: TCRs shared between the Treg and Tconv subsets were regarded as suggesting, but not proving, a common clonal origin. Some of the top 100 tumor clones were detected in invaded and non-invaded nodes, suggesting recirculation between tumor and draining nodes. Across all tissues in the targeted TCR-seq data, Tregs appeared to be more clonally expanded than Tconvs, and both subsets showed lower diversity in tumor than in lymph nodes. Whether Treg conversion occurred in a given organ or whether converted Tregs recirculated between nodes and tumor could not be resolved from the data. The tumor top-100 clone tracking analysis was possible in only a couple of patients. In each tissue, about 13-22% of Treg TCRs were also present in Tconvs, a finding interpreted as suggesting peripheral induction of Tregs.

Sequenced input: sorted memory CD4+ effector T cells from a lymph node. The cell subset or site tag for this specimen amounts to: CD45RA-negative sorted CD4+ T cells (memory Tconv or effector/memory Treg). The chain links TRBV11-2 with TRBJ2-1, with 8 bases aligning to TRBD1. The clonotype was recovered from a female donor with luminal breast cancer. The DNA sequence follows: TGTGCCAGCAGGACCGGCCAGGGGGCCTCCTACAATGAGCAGTTCTTC. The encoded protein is CASRTGQGASYNEQFF.